This T cell receptor (beta chain) was obtained from a study of T cell responses to AZD1222 COVID-19 vaccine. To note about this clone: Its target is not known.

Some clones are missing from TCRdb's copy, which holds only in-frame ones; the method was immunoSEQ multiplex PCR. Counted here are about 110,000 clones, around nine tenths occurring once; the ten biggest clones make up around 5%. Regarding the study as a whole: Spike regions recognized by vaccine-associated CD4 TCRs spanned the protein, led by 160-218 and 743-854. As reported, nearly half of all spike-specific TCRs target variant regions that are unmutated. Females made up more of the donors, who were largely white British, and clonal diversity may have come out too low.

CDR1 and CDR2 from the germline V gene are SGHRS and YFSETQ. V lost 0 bases, J lost 1 base, and 7 bases lay in between. This CDR3 contains 14 residues. This sequence originates from an adult who received the AZD1222 COVID-19 vaccine. Source: peripheral blood, taken 28 days after the second AZD1222 dose. The J gene is TRBJ1-1, the V gene TRBV5-1, with D unresolved. The CDR3 DNA reads as TGCGCCAGCAGCTTGGTTTTTGGGAACACTGAAGCTTTCTTT. Protein sequence: CASSLVFGNTEAFF.